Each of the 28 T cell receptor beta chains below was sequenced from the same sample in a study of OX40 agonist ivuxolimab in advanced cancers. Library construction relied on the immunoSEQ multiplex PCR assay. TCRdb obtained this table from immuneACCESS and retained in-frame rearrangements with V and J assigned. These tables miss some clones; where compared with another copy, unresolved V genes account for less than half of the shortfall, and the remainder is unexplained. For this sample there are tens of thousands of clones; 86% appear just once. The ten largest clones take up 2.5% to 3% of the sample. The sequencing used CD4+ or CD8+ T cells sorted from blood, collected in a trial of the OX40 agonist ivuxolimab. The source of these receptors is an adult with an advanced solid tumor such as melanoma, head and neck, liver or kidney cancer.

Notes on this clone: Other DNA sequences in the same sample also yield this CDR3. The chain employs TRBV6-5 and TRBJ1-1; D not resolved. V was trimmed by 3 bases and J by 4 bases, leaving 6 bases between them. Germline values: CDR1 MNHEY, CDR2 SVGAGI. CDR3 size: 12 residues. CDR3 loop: CASSYGGTEAFF. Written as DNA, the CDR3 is TGTGCCAGCAGTTATGGTGGCACTGAAGCTTTCTTT.

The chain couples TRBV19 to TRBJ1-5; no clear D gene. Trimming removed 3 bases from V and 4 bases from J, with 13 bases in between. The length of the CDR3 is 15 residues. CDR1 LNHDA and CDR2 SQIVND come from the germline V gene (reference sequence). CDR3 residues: CASSIISAGNQPQHF. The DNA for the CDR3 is TGTGCCAGTAGTATTATCTCGGCAGGTAATCAGCCCCAGCATTTT.

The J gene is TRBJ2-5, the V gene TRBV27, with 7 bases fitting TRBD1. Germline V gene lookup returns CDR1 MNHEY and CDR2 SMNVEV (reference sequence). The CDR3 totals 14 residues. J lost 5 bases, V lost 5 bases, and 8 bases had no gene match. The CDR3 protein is CASSQRQGGETQYF. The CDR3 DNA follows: TGTGCCAGCAGTCAGAGACAGGGTGGGGAGACCCAGTACTTC.

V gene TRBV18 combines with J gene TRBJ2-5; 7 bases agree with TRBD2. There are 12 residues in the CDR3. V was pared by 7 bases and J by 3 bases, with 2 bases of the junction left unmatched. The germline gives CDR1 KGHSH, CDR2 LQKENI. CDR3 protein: CASYGLEETQYF. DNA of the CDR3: TGTGCCAGCTATGGACTAGAAGAGACCCAGTACTTC.

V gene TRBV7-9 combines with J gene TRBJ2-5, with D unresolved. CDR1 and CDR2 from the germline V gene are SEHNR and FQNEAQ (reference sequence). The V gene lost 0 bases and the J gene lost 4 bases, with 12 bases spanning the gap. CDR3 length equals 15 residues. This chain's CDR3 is CASSLATLKGETQYF. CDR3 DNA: TGTGCCAGCAGCTTAGCGACCTTGAAGGGAGAGACCCAGTACTTC.

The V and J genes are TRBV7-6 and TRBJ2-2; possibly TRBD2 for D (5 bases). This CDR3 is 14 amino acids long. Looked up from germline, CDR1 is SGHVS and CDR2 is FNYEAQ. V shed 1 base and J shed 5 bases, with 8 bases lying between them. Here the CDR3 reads CASSLGRGTGELFF. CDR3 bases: TGTGCCAGCAGCTTAGGTCGGGGAACCGGGGAGCTGTTTTTT. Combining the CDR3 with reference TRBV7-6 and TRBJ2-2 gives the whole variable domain GAGVSQSPRYKVTKRGQDVALRCDPISGHVSLYWYRQALGQGPEFLTYFNYEAQQDKSGLPNDRFSAERPEGSISTLTIQRTEQRDSAMYRCASSLGRGTGELFFGEGSRLTVL.

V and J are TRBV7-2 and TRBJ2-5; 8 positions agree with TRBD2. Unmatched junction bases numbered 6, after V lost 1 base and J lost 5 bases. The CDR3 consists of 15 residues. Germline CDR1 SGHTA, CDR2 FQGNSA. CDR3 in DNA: TGTGCCAGCAGCTTAGGCGGGGGGTTTGGGGAGACCCAGTACTTC. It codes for CASSLGGGFGETQYF.

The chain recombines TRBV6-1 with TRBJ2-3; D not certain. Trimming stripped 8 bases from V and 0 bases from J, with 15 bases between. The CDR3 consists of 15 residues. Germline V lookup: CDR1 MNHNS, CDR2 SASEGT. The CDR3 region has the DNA TGTGCCAGCGATCATACTCCGTGGAGCACAGATACGCAGTATTTT. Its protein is CASDHTPWSTDTQYF.

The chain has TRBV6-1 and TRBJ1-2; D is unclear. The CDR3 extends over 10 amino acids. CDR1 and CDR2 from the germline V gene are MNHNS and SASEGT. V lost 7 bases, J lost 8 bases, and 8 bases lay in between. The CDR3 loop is CASKVGGYTF. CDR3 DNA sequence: TGTGCCAGCAAAGTGGGAGGCTACACCTTC.

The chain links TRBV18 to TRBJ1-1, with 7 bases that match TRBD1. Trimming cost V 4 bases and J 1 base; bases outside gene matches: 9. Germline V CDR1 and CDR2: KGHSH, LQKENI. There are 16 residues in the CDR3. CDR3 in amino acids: CASSRVGGQRNTEAFF. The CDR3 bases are TGTGCCAGCTCACGAGTCGGGGGACAGCGGAACACTGAAGCTTTCTTT.

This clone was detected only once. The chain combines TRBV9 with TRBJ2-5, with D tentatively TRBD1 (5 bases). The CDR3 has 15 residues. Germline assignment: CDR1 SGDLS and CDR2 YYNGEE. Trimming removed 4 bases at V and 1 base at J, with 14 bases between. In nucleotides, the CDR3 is TGTGCCAGCAGCCCCCAAAGGGGTTTCCAAGAGACCCAGTACTTC. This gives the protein CASSPQRGFQETQYF.

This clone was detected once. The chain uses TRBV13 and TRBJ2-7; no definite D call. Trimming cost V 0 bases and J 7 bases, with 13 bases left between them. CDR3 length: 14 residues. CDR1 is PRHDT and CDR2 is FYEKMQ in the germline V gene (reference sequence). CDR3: CASSLGARAEEQYF. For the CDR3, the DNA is TGTGCCAGCAGCTTAGGAGCTAGGGCGGAGGAGCAGTACTTC.

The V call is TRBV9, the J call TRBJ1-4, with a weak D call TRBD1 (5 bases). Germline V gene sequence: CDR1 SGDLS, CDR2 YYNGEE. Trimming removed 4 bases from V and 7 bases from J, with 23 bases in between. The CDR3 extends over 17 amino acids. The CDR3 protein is CASSPPLWPGGGEKLFF. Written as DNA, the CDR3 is TGTGCCAGCAGCCCGCCCTTATGGCCTGGTGGGGGTGAAAAACTGTTTTTT.

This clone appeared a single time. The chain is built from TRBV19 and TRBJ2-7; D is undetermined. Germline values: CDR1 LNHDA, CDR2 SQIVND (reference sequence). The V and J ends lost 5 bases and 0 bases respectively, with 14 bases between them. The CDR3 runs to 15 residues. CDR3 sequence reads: CASSARTASSYEQYF. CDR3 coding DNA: TGTGCCAGTAGTGCCCGGACGGCGAGCTCCTACGAGCAGTACTTC.

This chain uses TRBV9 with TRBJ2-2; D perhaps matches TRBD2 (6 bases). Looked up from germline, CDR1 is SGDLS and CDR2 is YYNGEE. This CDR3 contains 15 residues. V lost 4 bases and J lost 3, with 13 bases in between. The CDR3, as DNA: TGTGCCAGCAGCAAACGGACGGGAGACACCGGGGAGCTGTTTTTT. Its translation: CASSKRTGDTGELFF.

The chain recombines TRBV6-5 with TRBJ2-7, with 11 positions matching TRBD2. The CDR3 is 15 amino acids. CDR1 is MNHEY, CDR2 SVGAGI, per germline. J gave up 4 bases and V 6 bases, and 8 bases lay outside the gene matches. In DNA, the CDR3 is TGTGCCAGCAGGGGACCTAGCGGGGGGCATTACGAGCAGTACTTC. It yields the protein CASRGPSGGHYEQYF.

The CDR3 protein is CASSPRTETQYF. Here the CDR3 DNA reads TGTGCCAGCAGTCCCCGCACGGAGACCCAGTACTTC. The rearrangement links TRBV2 to TRBJ2-5; D remains unclear. CDR1 is SNHLY and CDR2 is FYNNEI in the germline V gene. The CDR3 is 12 amino acids. Trimming cost V 5 bases and J 5 bases, with 9 bases left between them.

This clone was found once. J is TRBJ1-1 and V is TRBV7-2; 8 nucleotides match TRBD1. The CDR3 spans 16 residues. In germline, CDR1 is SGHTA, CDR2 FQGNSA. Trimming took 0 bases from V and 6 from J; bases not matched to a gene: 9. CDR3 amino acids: CASSLALGQGSAEAFF. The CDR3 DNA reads TGTGCCAGCAGCTTAGCGCTCGGACAGGGAAGTGCTGAAGCTTTCTTT.

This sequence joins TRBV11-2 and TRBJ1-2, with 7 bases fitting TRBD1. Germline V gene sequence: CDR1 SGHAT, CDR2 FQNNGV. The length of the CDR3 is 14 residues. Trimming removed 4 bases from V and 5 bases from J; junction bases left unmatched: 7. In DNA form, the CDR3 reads TGTGCCAGCAGCTGGGGACAGAAAGAATATGGCTACACCTTC. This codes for CASSWGQKEYGYTF.

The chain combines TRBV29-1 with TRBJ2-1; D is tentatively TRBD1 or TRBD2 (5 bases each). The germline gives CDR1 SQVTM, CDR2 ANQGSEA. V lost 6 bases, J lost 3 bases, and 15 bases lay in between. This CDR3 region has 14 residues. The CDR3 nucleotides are TGCAGCGTCCTGGGATCGGGGCTCTACAATGAGCAGTTCTTC. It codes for CSVLGSGLYNEQFF.

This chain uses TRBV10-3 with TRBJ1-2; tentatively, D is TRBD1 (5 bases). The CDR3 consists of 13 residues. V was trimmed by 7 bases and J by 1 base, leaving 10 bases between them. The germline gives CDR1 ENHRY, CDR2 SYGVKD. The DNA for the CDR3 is TGTGCCATCACTATTGGGGGTAACTATGGCTACACCTTC. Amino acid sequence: CAITIGGNYGYTF.

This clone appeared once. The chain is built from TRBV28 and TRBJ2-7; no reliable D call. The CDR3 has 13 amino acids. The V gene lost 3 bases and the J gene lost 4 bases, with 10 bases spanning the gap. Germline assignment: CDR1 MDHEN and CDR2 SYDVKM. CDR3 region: CASSFNGPYEQYF. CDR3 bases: TGTGCCAGCAGTTTTAACGGACCTTACGAGCAGTACTTC.

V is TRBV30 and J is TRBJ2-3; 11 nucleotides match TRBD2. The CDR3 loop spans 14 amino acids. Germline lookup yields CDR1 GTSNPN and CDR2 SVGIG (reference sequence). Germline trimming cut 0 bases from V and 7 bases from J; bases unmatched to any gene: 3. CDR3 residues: CAWSVSSGGYTQYF. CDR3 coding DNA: TGTGCCTGGAGTGTATCTAGCGGGGGGTATACGCAGTATTTT.

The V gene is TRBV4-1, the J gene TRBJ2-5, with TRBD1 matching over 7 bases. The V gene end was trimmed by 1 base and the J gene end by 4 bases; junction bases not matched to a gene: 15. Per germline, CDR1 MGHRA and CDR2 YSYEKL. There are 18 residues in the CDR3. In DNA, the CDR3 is TGCGCCAGCAGCCAAGCGCGAGGAAGGAGACAGGGTGGAGAGACCCAGTACTTC. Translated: CASSQARGRRQGGETQYF.

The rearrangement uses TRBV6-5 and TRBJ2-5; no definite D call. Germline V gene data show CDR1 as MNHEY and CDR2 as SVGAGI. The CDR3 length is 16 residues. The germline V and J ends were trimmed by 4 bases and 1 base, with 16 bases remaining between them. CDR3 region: CASSFPILVLQETQYF. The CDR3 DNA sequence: TGTGCCAGCAGTTTCCCGATTTTAGTCCTCCAAGAGACCCAGTACTTC.

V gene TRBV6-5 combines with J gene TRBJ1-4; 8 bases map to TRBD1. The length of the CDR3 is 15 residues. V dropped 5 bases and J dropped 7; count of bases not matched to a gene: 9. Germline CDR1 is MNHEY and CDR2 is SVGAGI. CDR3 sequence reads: CASSGGQGRGEKLFF. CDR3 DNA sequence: TGTGCCAGCAGTGGCGGACAGGGTCGGGGTGAAAAACTGTTTTTT.

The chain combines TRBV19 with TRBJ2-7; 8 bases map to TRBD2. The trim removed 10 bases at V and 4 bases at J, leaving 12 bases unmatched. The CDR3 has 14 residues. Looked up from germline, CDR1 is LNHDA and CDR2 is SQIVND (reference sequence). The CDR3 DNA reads TGTGCCACCTCGGACCAGCGGGGGAGATACGAGCAGTACTTC. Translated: CATSDQRGRYEQYF.

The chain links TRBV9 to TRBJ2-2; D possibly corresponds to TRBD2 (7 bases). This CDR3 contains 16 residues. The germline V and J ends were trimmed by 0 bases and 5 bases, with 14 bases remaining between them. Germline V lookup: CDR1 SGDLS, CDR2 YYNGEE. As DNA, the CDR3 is TGTGCCAGCAGCGTAGCGGGGGGCGGGGGAACCGGGGAGCTGTTTTTT. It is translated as CASSVAGGGGTGELFF.